This T cell receptor (beta chain) was captured by sequencing in a study of blood T cell repertoires in COVID-19. Study-wide background: T cells, B-cell-depleted T cells, or PBMCs provided the cDNA or gDNA that served as material.

V was cut by 0 bases and J by 6 bases, with 27 bases left in between. The CDR3 loop spans 20 amino acids. CDR1 is SGHRS and CDR2 is YFSETQ in the germline V gene. Per the original data handling: From reference gene primer amplification, estimates of nucleated cell counts were derived. Sequenced by immunoSEQ multiplex PCR; TCRdb stores in-frame clones only, minus some. That table is the source of V, J and clone size, and D and trimming were worked out from the DNA. The data contain 150,000 to 200,000 clones, approximately 85% of them singletons. The J gene is TRBJ2-2, the V gene TRBV5-1, with D perhaps matching TRBD2 (6 bases). The origin of this receptor is a human donor with active or convalescent COVID-19. The donor label of this sample is uncertain. Sample: peripheral blood. The CDR3 protein is CASSLGGPLRREYNPGELFF. CDR3 sequence (DNA): TGCGCCAGCAGCTTGGGAGGACCCCTAAGACGGGAGTATAACCCCGGGGAGCTGTTTTTT.